Shown below are 17 T cell receptor beta chains from a single sample sequenced in a study of cytomegalovirus exposure and HLA in healthy donors. The PCR employed 60 Vbeta primers together with 13 Jbeta primers. TCRdb keeps only in-frame clones here, not all; method: immunoSEQ multiplex PCR. This sample has roughly 130,000 clones, with about 80% found just once. The sequenced sample was PBMCs. These receptors were obtained from a boy between 2 and 10 years old in good health and CMV-seronegative.

The V gene is TRBV5-1, the J gene TRBJ2-3; TRBD2 is a possible D gene (5 bases). The CDR3 sequence is 16 residues long. Germline CDR1 is SGHRS and CDR2 is YFSETQ. V was clipped by 0 bases and J by 6 bases, with 17 bases between them. The CDR3 DNA sequence: TGCGCCAGCAGCTTGGGTGACCTCCTTGAGGGTGATACGCAGTATTTT. Its translation is CASSLGDLLEGDTQYF.

CDR3 region: CASSRGATLHNEQFF. The DNA for the CDR3 is TGTGCCAGCAGCCGCGGGGCGACCCTCCACAATGAGCAGTTCTTC. This chain joins TRBV7-9 and TRBJ2-1, with D possibly matching TRBD2 (6 bases). V gave up 5 bases and J gave up 5 bases, with 16 bases separating them. Germline V CDR1 and CDR2: SEHNR, FQNEAQ (reference sequence). CDR3 length: 15 residues.

The chain links TRBV2 to TRBJ1-6; the D gene is possibly TRBD1 (5 bases). This CDR3 has 13 residues. V was trimmed by 1 base and J by 15 bases, leaving 13 bases between them. The germline V gene has CDR1 SNHLY and CDR2 FYNNEI. CDR3 region: CASSEVRGGNLHF. The CDR3 bases are TGTGCCAGCAGTGAAGTGAGGGGAGGAAACCTCCACTTT.

The gene calls are TRBV15 and TRBJ2-4, with unresolved D. The CDR3 is made up of 11 amino acids. V lost 3 bases and J 9 bases, leaving 6 bases between the germline ends. Germline V lookup: CDR1 LNHNV, CDR2 YYDKDF (reference sequence). The CDR3 nucleotides are TGTGCCACCAGCAGCTCAGGCATTCAGTACTTC. Translating it yields CATSSSGIQYF.

This clone occurred once. This chain uses TRBV25-1 with TRBJ1-2; 8 nucleotides align to TRBD1. J gave up 3 bases and V 3 bases, and 15 bases lay outside the gene matches. Germline-derived CDR1 and CDR2 are MGHDK and SYGVNS. This CDR3 is 18 amino acids long. The CDR3 loop is CASSEFVILGQVYYGYTF. CDR3 bases: TGTGCCAGCAGTGAGTTTGTGATTTTGGGACAGGTCTACTATGGCTACACCTTC.

This clone was seen a handful of times. V and J are TRBV19 and TRBJ2-1; 7 nucleotides align to TRBD2. The J segment lost 6 bases and the V segment lost 3 bases, leaving 14 bases of the junction unmatched. The CDR3 runs to 17 residues. The V gene's germline CDR1 is LNHDA and CDR2 SQIVND (reference sequence). DNA for the CDR3: TGTGCCAGTAGTATTGGGGTTCTGGCGGGAGTTCCCAATGAGCAGTTCTTC. Translating gives CASSIGVLAGVPNEQFF.

V is TRBV2 and J is TRBJ1-1, with no clear D. Germline CDR1 and CDR2: SNHLY and FYNNEI. Between the trimmed V and J ends, which lost 7 bases and 0 bases, there was a span of 6 bases. The CDR3 is made up of 12 amino acids. The chain's CDR3 is CASNSLNTEAFF. The CDR3 DNA follows: TGTGCCAGCAACAGTTTGAACACTGAAGCTTTCTTT.

The gene calls are TRBV19 and TRBJ2-1, with TRBD2 matching over 7 bases. This CDR3 region has 16 residues. After removal of 5 bases from V and 4 bases from J, the junction contained 11 bases not matched to a gene. The germline V gene encodes CDR1 LNHDA and CDR2 SQIVND (reference sequence). This CDR3 is CASSAAGTTIYNEQFF. As DNA, the CDR3 is TGTGCCAGTAGTGCCGCCGGGACTACCATTTACAATGAGCAGTTCTTC. Filled out from reference TRBV19 and TRBJ2-1, the complete variable domain reads DGGITQSPKYLFRKEGQNVTLSCEQNLNHDAMYWYRQDPGQGLRLIYYSQIVNDFQKGDIAEGYSVSREKKESFPLTVTSAQKNPTAFYLCASSAAGTTIYNEQFFGPGTRLTVL.

This chain connects TRBV28 to TRBJ2-7; TRBD1 matches at 9 bases. The CDR3 is 15 amino acids. V gave up 4 bases and J gave up 7 bases; unmatched junction bases: 11. The V gene's germline CDR1 is MDHEN and CDR2 SYDVKM. CDR3 region: CASSSSDRGRREQYV. Here the CDR3 DNA reads TGTGCCAGCAGTTCCTCGGACAGGGGACGTCGGGAGCAGTACGTC.

V is TRBV9 and J is TRBJ1-2; 10 bases are a match to TRBD1. Trimming cost V 3 bases and J 7 bases; bases outside gene matches: 9. Germline CDR1 reads SGDLS; CDR2 reads YYNGEE. The CDR3 sequence is 15 residues long. CDR3: CASSAPDRGSLGYTF. The CDR3 DNA reads as TGTGCCAGCAGCGCGCCGGACAGGGGGTCGCTTGGCTACACCTTC.

CDR3 sequence: CASSEIAGNYEQYV. The CDR3 DNA reads TGTGCCAGCAGTGAAATTGCAGGGAACTACGAGCAGTACGTC. V is TRBV6-1 and J is TRBJ2-7; possible D gene TRBD1, 5 bases. V lost 2 bases and J lost 3, with 11 bases in between. The CDR3 loop spans 14 amino acids. Germline V CDR1 and CDR2: MNHNS, SASEGT.

J is TRBJ2-5 and V is TRBV6-1; 7 nucleotides match TRBD1. There are 16 residues in the CDR3. CDR1 and CDR2 from the germline V gene are MNHNS and SASEGT. Germline trimming cut 3 bases from V and 3 bases from J; bases unmatched to any gene: 10. The CDR3 here is CASSDSPGQLEETQYF. DNA of the CDR3: TGTGCCAGCAGTGATTCGCCGGGACAGTTAGAAGAGACCCAGTACTTC.

This clone came up a few times. The V gene is TRBV9, the J gene TRBJ1-3; maybe TRBD1 (6 bases). Trimming left V 3 bases short and J 2 bases short, with 9 bases between. The CDR3 sequence is 14 residues long. Germline CDR1 is SGDLS and CDR2 is YYNGEE. CDR3 residues: CASSEGDAGNTIYF. The CDR3 nucleotides are TGTGCCAGCAGCGAGGGGGATGCTGGAAACACCATATATTTT.

The CDR3 DNA is TGTGCCAGCAGCCAAGATACAGGGACAGGGGGCGTCCGTCAGCCCCAGCATTTT. Amino acids: CASSQDTGTGGVRQPQHF. The chain links TRBV14 to TRBJ1-5; 12 bases fit TRBD1. This CDR3 is built from 18 residues. Germline V gene sequence: CDR1 SGHDN, CDR2 FVKESK. Trimming cost V 0 bases and J 6 bases; bases outside gene matches: 9.

DNA of the CDR3: TGTGCCACCAGCGAACAAAGAACCTACGAGCAGTACTTC. Encoded protein: CATSEQRTYEQYF. The gene calls are TRBV15 and TRBJ2-7; D gene ambiguous. In germline, CDR1 is LNHNV, CDR2 YYDKDF (reference sequence). This CDR3 contains 13 residues. The V end lost 5 bases, the J end lost 2 bases, and 10 bases lay between the germline ends.

V gene TRBV4-1 combines with J gene TRBJ1-2, with 11 bases aligning to TRBD1. There are 15 residues in the CDR3. The germline CDR1 and CDR2 sequences are MGHRA and YSYEKL. The V and J ends lost 6 bases and 2 bases, in that order; junction bases with no gene match: 5. The CDR3 is CASRGQGVLNYGYTF. For the CDR3, the DNA is TGCGCCAGCAGGGGACAGGGGGTATTAAACTATGGCTACACCTTC.

CDR3 nucleotides: TGTGCCAGCAGCTTCGTGTACGAGCAGTACTTC. Protein: CASSFVYEQYF. The chain employs TRBV5-6 and TRBJ2-7; no clear D. The V gene's germline CDR1 is SGHDT and CDR2 YYEEEE. Trimming shortened V by 2 bases and J by 4 bases, and 4 bases separated the two germline ends. The CDR3 has 11 amino acids.